Listed below are T cell receptor beta chains from one sample, sequenced in a study. TCRdb recomputed calls from the RT-PCR reads with MiXCR, one row per CDR3 protein. This table has hundreds of thousands of distinct CDR3 sequences, approximately 15% appearing once. The source material was memory CD4+ T cells from blood. Receptors originate from a female donor in good health, serving as a healthy control. CDR3s include the opening cysteine and the closing phenylalanine or tryptophan. The order of the fields is V gene, D gene, clone size, J gene, CDR3 protein, CDR3 DNA. A D gene is named only where the DNA matches it firmly. Clone size is shown for a subset of rows, as once, few, many or a class of expanded clone.

v_call: TRBV28; d_call: .; clone_size: .; j_call: TRBJ1-1; cdr3_aa: CASSSVMNTEAFF; cdr3_nt: TGTGCCAGCAGTTCGGTCATGAACACTGAAGCTTTCTTT
v_call: TRBV18; d_call: .; clone_size: .; j_call: TRBJ2-3; cdr3_aa: CASSPPGLQGADTQYF; cdr3_nt: TGTGCCAGCTCACCACCGGGCCTCCAGGGCGCAGATACGCAGTATTTT
v_call: TRBV20-1; d_call: .; clone_size: few; j_call: TRBJ1-5; cdr3_aa: CSARIPNLNQPQHF; cdr3_nt: TGCAGTGCTAGAATCCCGAACCTCAATCAGCCCCAGCATTTT
v_call: TRBV4-3; d_call: .; clone_size: many; j_call: TRBJ2-1; cdr3_aa: CASSQGPRGYYNEQFF; cdr3_nt: TGCGCCAGCAGCCAAGGGCCCAGGGGATACTACAATGAGCAGTTCTTC
v_call: TRBV10-3; d_call: TRBD2; clone_size: few; j_call: TRBJ2-1; cdr3_aa: CAISESREGEQFF; cdr3_nt: TGTGCCATCAGTGAGTCGCGGGAGGGTGAGCAGTTCTTC
v_call: TRBV27; d_call: .; clone_size: once; j_call: TRBJ1-5; cdr3_aa: CASSSSTRREPQHF; cdr3_nt: TGTGCCAGCAGTTCCTCGACAAGGAGGGAGCCCCAGCATTTT
v_call: TRBV5-5; d_call: TRBD1; clone_size: many; j_call: TRBJ2-1; cdr3_aa: CASSFPGQGNEQFF; cdr3_nt: TGTGCCAGCAGCTTCCCGGGACAGGGCAATGAGCAGTTCTTC
v_call: TRBV9; d_call: TRBD1; clone_size: few; j_call: TRBJ2-1; cdr3_aa: CASSVVFGGDRGSYNEQFF; cdr3_nt: TGTGCCAGCAGCGTAGTCTTTGGGGGGGACAGGGGATCCTACAATGAGCAGTTCTTC
v_call: TRBV6-5; d_call: TRBD2; clone_size: many; j_call: TRBJ2-1; cdr3_aa: CATVGTSGSSYNEQFF; cdr3_nt: TGTGCCACCGTGGGTACTAGCGGGAGTTCCTACAATGAGCAGTTCTTC
v_call: TRBV5-1; d_call: TRBD2; clone_size: few; j_call: TRBJ2-5; cdr3_aa: CASSITSGGETQYF; cdr3_nt: TGCGCCAGCAGCATAACTAGCGGGGGAGAGACCCAGTACTTC
v_call: TRBV5-6; d_call: TRBD2; clone_size: .; j_call: TRBJ2-3; cdr3_aa: CASSGTSARQYF; cdr3_nt: TGTGCCAGCAGCGGAACTAGCGCCCGTCAGTATTTT
v_call: TRBV12-3/TRBV12-4; d_call: .; clone_size: many; j_call: TRBJ2-7; cdr3_aa: CASSQGGSGYF; cdr3_nt: TGTGCCAGCAGCCAGGGAGGCTCCGGGTACTTC
v_call: TRBV20-1; d_call: TRBD1; clone_size: .; j_call: TRBJ1-4; cdr3_aa: CSAPDRVGNEKLFF; cdr3_nt: TGCAGTGCCCCGGACAGGGTAGGAAATGAAAAACTGTTTTTT
v_call: TRBV28; d_call: .; clone_size: .; j_call: TRBJ2-2; cdr3_aa: CASQTWTANTGELFF; cdr3_nt: TGTGCCAGCCAGACCTGGACAGCGAACACCGGGGAGCTGTTTTTT
v_call: TRBV28; d_call: .; clone_size: .; j_call: TRBJ2-5; cdr3_aa: CASSFGLASWETQYF; cdr3_nt: TGTGCCAGCAGTTTTGGTCTAGCGTCGTGGGAGACCCAGTACTTC
v_call: TRBV20-1; d_call: TRBD2; clone_size: .; j_call: TRBJ2-1; cdr3_aa: CSARALVGLAEKGEKFF; cdr3_nt: TGCAGTGCTAGAGCCCTTGTGGGACTAGCGGAAAAAGGAGAGAAGTTCTTC
v_call: TRBV12-3/TRBV12-4; d_call: .; clone_size: .; j_call: TRBJ1-2; cdr3_aa: CASSLTPLDSYGYTF; cdr3_nt: TGTGCCAGCAGTTTAACCCCACTAGACAGCTATGGCTACACCTTC
v_call: TRBV5-6; d_call: .; clone_size: many; j_call: TRBJ1-1; cdr3_aa: CASSSWDVTEAFF; cdr3_nt: TGTGCCAGCAGCTCTTGGGATGTCACTGAAGCTTTCTTT
v_call: TRBV20-1; d_call: .; clone_size: .; j_call: TRBJ1-3; cdr3_aa: CSARDVRDSTPLYF; cdr3_nt: TGCAGTGCTAGAGATGTCAGGGACTCTACTCCATTATATTTT
v_call: TRBV5-1; d_call: .; clone_size: .; j_call: TRBJ2-1; cdr3_aa: CASSFLNRVEDEQFF; cdr3_nt: TGCGCCAGCAGCTTCCTTAACAGGGTCGAGGATGAGCAGTTCTTC
v_call: TRBV4-2; d_call: TRBD1; clone_size: few; j_call: TRBJ1-4; cdr3_aa: CASSRTGGPNEKLFF; cdr3_nt: TGTGCCAGCAGCCGCACAGGGGGACCTAATGAAAAACTGTTTTTT
v_call: TRBV7-9; d_call: .; clone_size: .; j_call: TRBJ2-2; cdr3_aa: CASSLGQLGTGELFF; cdr3_nt: TGTGCCAGCAGCTTAGGCCAGTTGGGTACCGGGGAGCTGTTTTTT
v_call: TRBV12-3/TRBV12-4; d_call: .; clone_size: many; j_call: TRBJ2-2; cdr3_aa: CASSLAPVRTGELFF; cdr3_nt: TGTGCCAGCAGTTTAGCGCCTGTGAGGACCGGGGAGCTGTTTTTT
v_call: TRBV7-2; d_call: TRBD2; clone_size: many; j_call: TRBJ2-7; cdr3_aa: CASSLVAGDYEQYF; cdr3_nt: TGTGCCAGCAGCTTGGTAGCGGGGGACTACGAGCAGTACTTC
v_call: TRBV5-1; d_call: TRBD2; clone_size: many; j_call: TRBJ2-1; cdr3_aa: CASAPGTSGKSSYNEQFF; cdr3_nt: TGCGCCAGCGCACCCGGGACTAGCGGGAAGAGCTCCTACAATGAGCAGTTCTTC
v_call: TRBV10-3; d_call: .; clone_size: many; j_call: TRBJ1-3; cdr3_aa: CAIRNQGSGNTIYF; cdr3_nt: TGTGCCATCAGAAACCAGGGATCTGGAAACACCATATATTTT
v_call: TRBV11-2; d_call: .; clone_size: .; j_call: TRBJ1-1; cdr3_aa: CASSLWGLGTEAFF; cdr3_nt: TGTGCCAGCAGCTTATGGGGGCTGGGGACGGAAGCTTTCTTT
v_call: TRBV7-2; d_call: TRBD2; clone_size: few; j_call: TRBJ2-5; cdr3_aa: CASSLVGTSGPGSF; cdr3_nt: TGTGCCAGCAGCTTAGTTGGGACTAGCGGGCCAGGGTCGTTC
v_call: TRBV6-2/TRBV6-3; d_call: TRBD2; clone_size: .; j_call: TRBJ2-5; cdr3_aa: CASTYLGLETETQYF; cdr3_nt: TGTGCCAGCACCTATCTTGGACTAGAAACAGAGACCCAGTACTTC
v_call: TRBV3-1; d_call: TRBD1; clone_size: .; j_call: TRBJ1-2; cdr3_aa: CASSQWTGSNYGYTF; cdr3_nt: TGTGCCAGCAGCCAGTGGACAGGGTCAAACTATGGCTACACCTTC
v_call: TRBV5-5; d_call: .; clone_size: .; j_call: TRBJ2-6; cdr3_aa: CASSFHSSGANVLTF; cdr3_nt: TGTGCCAGCAGCTTCCACAGCTCTGGGGCCAACGTCCTGACTTTC
v_call: TRBV9; d_call: .; clone_size: .; j_call: TRBJ2-6; cdr3_aa: CASSAFRGPAGANVLTF; cdr3_nt: TGTGCCAGCAGCGCCTTTCGGGGACCTGCGGGGGCCAACGTCCTGACTTTC
v_call: TRBV6-2/TRBV6-3; d_call: TRBD2; clone_size: .; j_call: TRBJ2-3; cdr3_aa: CASSYSTSVSTQYF; cdr3_nt: TGTGCCAGCAGTTACTCCACTAGCGTCTCTACGCAGTATTTT
v_call: TRBV6-1; d_call: .; clone_size: few; j_call: TRBJ2-5; cdr3_aa: CASSELKGVAQYF; cdr3_nt: TGTGCCAGCAGTGAACTCAAGGGGGTGGCCCAGTACTTC
v_call: TRBV12-3/TRBV12-4; d_call: TRBD1; clone_size: few; j_call: TRBJ1-1; cdr3_aa: CASSSWTGGEDTEAFF; cdr3_nt: TGTGCCAGCAGTTCCTGGACAGGGGGCGAGGACACTGAAGCTTTCTTT
v_call: TRBV6-5; d_call: .; clone_size: many; j_call: TRBJ2-1; cdr3_aa: CASSTRDRPGTSQFF; cdr3_nt: TGTGCCAGCAGTACCCGGGACAGACCCGGGACTAGTCAGTTCTTC
v_call: TRBV28; d_call: .; clone_size: .; j_call: TRBJ2-7; cdr3_aa: CASSPTGASPYEQYF; cdr3_nt: TGTGCCAGCAGCCCTACAGGAGCGTCTCCCTACGAGCAGTACTTC
v_call: TRBV20-1; d_call: TRBD1; clone_size: .; j_call: TRBJ2-7; cdr3_aa: CSAGRDSSYEQYF; cdr3_nt: TGCAGTGCTGGCCGGGACAGCTCCTACGAGCAGTACTTC
v_call: TRBV10-3; d_call: TRBD1; clone_size: .; j_call: TRBJ1-5; cdr3_aa: CAISVDRVGQPQHF; cdr3_nt: TGTGCCATCAGTGTTGACAGGGTTGGTCAGCCCCAGCATTTT
v_call: TRBV9; d_call: TRBD2; clone_size: .; j_call: TRBJ2-3; cdr3_aa: CASSVRSAGPTDTQYF; cdr3_nt: TGTGCCAGCAGCGTAAGGTCAGCGGGACCCACAGATACGCAGTATTTT
v_call: TRBV29-1; d_call: .; clone_size: .; j_call: TRBJ2-5; cdr3_aa: CSVAVSPGRETQYF; cdr3_nt: TGCAGCGTTGCTGTTTCACCGGGTAGGGAGACCCAGTACTTC
v_call: TRBV3-1; d_call: .; clone_size: .; j_call: TRBJ2-2; cdr3_aa: CASSQVDGWSGELFF; cdr3_nt: TGTGCCAGCAGCCAAGTGGACGGGTGGTCCGGGGAGCTGTTTTTT
v_call: TRBV9; d_call: .; clone_size: few; j_call: TRBJ1-2; cdr3_aa: CASSVGINYGYTF; cdr3_nt: TGTGCCAGCAGCGTAGGAATTAACTATGGCTACACCTTC
v_call: TRBV11-2; d_call: TRBD2; clone_size: once; j_call: TRBJ2-7; cdr3_aa: CASSQRAGGQSEQYF; cdr3_nt: TGTGCCAGCAGCCAAAGGGCGGGAGGCCAGTCGGAGCAGTACTTC
v_call: TRBV30; d_call: TRBD2; clone_size: .; j_call: TRBJ2-5; cdr3_aa: CAYGLAGVRETQYF; cdr3_nt: TGTGCCTACGGACTAGCGGGAGTCCGAGAGACCCAGTACTTC
v_call: TRBV5-1; d_call: TRBD1; clone_size: .; j_call: TRBJ2-6; cdr3_aa: CASSLAGTGLPGANVLTF; cdr3_nt: TGCGCCAGCAGCTTGGCCGGGACAGGGTTGCCTGGGGCCAACGTCCTGACTTTC
v_call: TRBV9; d_call: .; clone_size: many; j_call: TRBJ2-3; cdr3_aa: CASSVVSSGADTQYF; cdr3_nt: TGTGCCAGCAGCGTAGTGTCCTCGGGCGCAGATACGCAGTATTTT
v_call: TRBV7-8; d_call: .; clone_size: many; j_call: TRBJ2-3; cdr3_aa: CASSHGGAFIMSDTQYF; cdr3_nt: TGTGCCAGCAGCCACGGAGGCGCGTTCATAATGTCAGATACGCAGTATTTT